This TCR beta chain was sequenced for a study of cytomegalovirus exposure and HLA in healthy donors. Regarding the study as a whole: Cytomegalovirus-associated TCR beta chains were listed, numbering 164. Presence/absence comparisons presumed near-even sequencing depth among donors.

PCR was performed using 60 Vbeta and 13 Jbeta primers. Here immunoSEQ multiplex PCR was the method, and the copy in TCRdb shows in-frame clones only, minus some. The sample has roughly 150,000 clones, and its top ten clones hold around 1.5%. Remarks on this clone: What it binds is unknown.

The clonotype was recovered from a woman aged 45 to 65 in good health and CMV-seronegative. Sequences were obtained from PBMCs.

The chain's CDR3 is CASSLEIGAGGPGREQYF. CDR3 sequence (DNA): TGCGCCAGCAGCTTGGAAATTGGAGCGGGAGGACCAGGTAGGGAGCAGTACTTC. The rearrangement uses TRBV5-1 and TRBJ2-7; TRBD2 aligns across 9 bases. This CDR3 has 18 residues. The germline V gene has CDR1 SGHRS and CDR2 YFSETQ. The V and J ends lost 0 bases and 7 bases, in that order; junction bases with no gene match: 17.